These 18 T cell receptor beta chains were all obtained from the same sample, sequenced in a study of OX40 agonist ivuxolimab in advanced cancers. Only in-frame clones appear in the TCRdb table, and some are missing; sequencing was by immunoSEQ multiplex PCR. This sample has some 38,000 clones, with around nine tenths found just once. The sample in question was CD4+ or CD8+ T cells sorted from blood, obtained in a trial of the OX40 agonist ivuxolimab. The receptors here all came from an adult with an advanced solid tumor such as melanoma, head and neck, liver or kidney cancer.

The genes are TRBV19 and TRBJ2-7; 7 bases match TRBD2. Looked up from germline, CDR1 is LNHDA and CDR2 is SQIVND (reference sequence). The CDR3 is made up of 14 amino acids. The trim removed 1 base at V and 2 bases at J, leaving 2 bases unmatched. Here the CDR3 reads CASSIASGTYEQYF. The CDR3 DNA is TGTGCCAGTAGTATAGCTAGCGGTACCTACGAGCAGTACTTC.

The rearrangement links TRBV7-9 to TRBJ1-5, with unresolved D. V was pared by 3 bases and J by 2 bases, with 8 bases between. CDR3 size: 14 residues. From germline, CDR1 is SEHNR and CDR2 FQNEAQ (reference sequence). As DNA, the CDR3 is TGTGCCAGCAGCTTGGGTGTAGGCAATCAGCCCCAGCATTTT. Its protein product is CASSLGVGNQPQHF.

This rearrangement joins TRBV9 to TRBJ2-1, with unresolved D. The CDR3 sequence is 15 residues long. The V end lost 0 bases, the J end lost 4 bases, and 11 bases lay between the germline ends. Per the germline V gene, CDR1 is SGDLS and CDR2 is YYNGEE. In nucleotides, the CDR3 is TGTGCCAGCAGCGTAGTAGGCGGTACTTACAATGAGCAGTTCTTC. It translates to CASSVVGGTYNEQFF.

This clone appeared a few times. The chain links TRBV6-5 to TRBJ2-2; D is ambiguous. Germline V gene lookup returns CDR1 MNHEY and CDR2 SVGAGI. The CDR3 covers 12 residues. Trimming removed 0 bases at V and 7 bases at J, with 3 bases between. As DNA, the CDR3 is TGTGCCAGCAGTTACTCGATCGGGGAGCTGTTTTTT. Its protein product is CASSYSIGELFF.

This clone is a singleton in its sample. V is TRBV7-9 and J is TRBJ2-1; 7 bases match TRBD2. This CDR3 has 13 residues. After removal of 4 bases from V and 8 bases from J, the junction contained 5 bases not matched to a gene. CDR1 and CDR2 (germline): SEHNR, FQNEAQ (reference sequence). CDR3 region: CASSSTSRDEQFF. In DNA, the CDR3 is TGTGCCAGCAGCTCGACTAGCAGGGATGAGCAGTTCTTC.

This sequence joins TRBV11-2 and TRBJ2-1; D remains ambiguous. From germline, CDR1 is SGHAT and CDR2 FQNNGV. The CDR3 sequence is 15 residues long. V was clipped by 5 bases and J by 2 bases, with 13 bases between them. The DNA for the CDR3 is TGTGCCAGCAGCACCGGACGGCTCACCTACAATGAGCAGTTCTTC. Translating gives CASSTGRLTYNEQFF.

This chain uses TRBV5-1 with TRBJ2-1, with a tentative D call TRBD1 (5 bases). V was trimmed by 7 bases and J by 7 bases, leaving 21 bases between them. The CDR3 spans 15 residues. In germline, CDR1 is SGHRS, CDR2 YFSETQ. DNA of the CDR3: TGCGCCAGCGGCGTCGCTCCGGACAAAGGGAATGAGCAGTTCTTC. It specifies CASGVAPDKGNEQFF.

This chain links TRBV18 with TRBJ2-7; unclear D gene. The CDR3 spans 12 residues. The ends were cut back, 0 bases at V and 5 bases at J, with 5 bases in the middle. Germline V CDR1 and CDR2: KGHSH, LQKENI. This chain's CDR3 is CASSPPGNEQYF. DNA for the CDR3: TGTGCCAGCTCACCACCAGGGAACGAGCAGTACTTC. The whole variable domain, filled in from reference TRBV18 and TRBJ2-7, reads NAGVMQNPRHLVRRRGQEARLRCSPMKGHSHVYWYRQLPEEGLKFMVYLQKENIIDESGMPKERFSAEFPKEGPSILRIQQVVRGDSAAYFCASSPPGNEQYFGPGTRLTVT.

V is TRBV4-1 and J is TRBJ2-7, with D possibly matching TRBD2 (6 bases). The V gene lost 4 bases and the J gene lost 3 bases, with 13 bases spanning the gap. CDR3 length equals 14 residues. Germline V gives CDR1 MGHRA, CDR2 YSYEKL. The CDR3 loop is CASSLTGTDYEQYF. The CDR3 DNA reads as TGCGCCAGCAGCCTGACCGGGACTGACTACGAGCAGTACTTC.

The rearrangement uses TRBV5-5 and TRBJ2-1; TRBD1 or TRBD2 may be the D gene (5 bases each). The CDR3 is 12 residues long. V was cut by 7 bases and J by 3 bases, with 8 bases left in between. Germline V gives CDR1 SGHKS, CDR2 YYEKEE (reference sequence). CDR3 loop: CASRDHYNEQFF. The CDR3 bases are TGTGCCAGCCGGGACCACTACAATGAGCAGTTCTTC. Based on the CDR3 plus reference TRBV5-5 and TRBJ2-1, the full variable domain is DAGVTQSPTHLIKTRGQQVTLRCSPISGHKSVSWYQQVLGQGPQFIFQYYEKEERGRGNFPDRFSARQFPNYSSELNVNALLLGDSALYLCASRDHYNEQFFGPGTRLTVL.

This chain joins TRBV4-3 and TRBJ2-7; 11 bases map to TRBD2. V dropped 1 base and J dropped 6; count of bases not matched to a gene: 5. The V gene's germline CDR1 is LGHNA and CDR2 YSLEER. The CDR3 covers 15 residues. The DNA of the CDR3 is TGCGCCAGCAGCCAAGGTTTAGCGGGAGGGCCCGAGCAGTACTTC. This translates into CASSQGLAGGPEQYF.

V and J are TRBV19 and TRBJ2-5; 9 bases align to TRBD2. Trimming at V came to 3 bases and at J to 2 bases, leaving 16 bases not matched to a gene. The CDR3 has 19 residues. Germline CDR1 is LNHDA and CDR2 is SQIVND (reference sequence). Written as DNA, the CDR3 is TGTGCCAGTAGTATCAGTAGTCCCCCGGGACTAGCATTTCAAGAGACCCAGTACTTC. Translated, it gives CASSISSPPGLAFQETQYF. The whole variable domain, remainder taken from reference TRBV19 and TRBJ2-5, is DGGITQSPKYLFRKEGQNVTLSCEQNLNHDAMYWYRQDPGQGLRLIYYSQIVNDFQKGDIAEGYSVSREKKESFPLTVTSAQKNPTAFYLCASSISSPPGLAFQETQYFGPGTRLLVL.

The chain links TRBV4-1 to TRBJ1-5, with D uncertain. In germline, CDR1 is MGHRA, CDR2 YSYEKL. This CDR3 contains 16 residues. Trimming removed 0 bases from V and 0 bases from J, with 9 bases in between. The CDR3 sequence is CASSQDSGYSNQPQHF. The CDR3, as DNA: TGCGCCAGCAGCCAAGATTCAGGATATAGCAATCAGCCCCAGCATTTT.

J is TRBJ1-5 and V is TRBV28, with D unresolved. From germline, CDR1 is MDHEN and CDR2 SYDVKM. The CDR3 consists of 13 residues. Between the trimmed V and J ends, which lost 6 bases and 8 bases, there was a span of 14 bases. In DNA form, the CDR3 reads TGTGCCAGCAGCCTAATTTATCTCGAGCCCCAGCATTTT. This encodes CASSLIYLEPQHF.

The V gene is TRBV30, the J gene TRBJ2-4, with 7 bases matching TRBD2. Germline loops: CDR1 GTSNPN, CDR2 SVGIG (reference sequence). V shed 0 bases and J 14 bases; nucleotides not matched to a gene: 10. The CDR3 extends over 13 amino acids. In nucleotides, the CDR3 is TGTGCCTGGAGTGTTTTAGGGGAGGGCCTGAAGTACTTC. Protein sequence: CAWSVLGEGLKYF.

This clone is medium-sized (0.01 to 0.1%) by share. The V gene is TRBV19, the J gene TRBJ1-1; D is possibly TRBD1 (6 bases). V was trimmed by 4 bases and J by 8 bases, leaving 11 bases between them. The germline V gene encodes CDR1 LNHDA and CDR2 SQIVND (reference sequence). The CDR3 loop spans 12 amino acids. This CDR3 is CASSNLGQEAFF. For the CDR3, the DNA is TGTGCCAGTAGTAACCTCGGACAGGAAGCTTTCTTT.

The V gene is TRBV7-9, the J gene TRBJ1-1; unclear D gene. The V gene lost 1 base and the J gene lost 5 bases, with 5 bases spanning the gap. This CDR3 is 12 amino acids long. Germline V gene sequence: CDR1 SEHNR, CDR2 FQNEAQ (reference sequence). The CDR3, as DNA: TGTGCCAGCAGCTTAGGCAAGACTGAAGCTTTCTTT. This translates into CASSLGKTEAFF.

The rearrangement uses TRBV19 and TRBJ2-1, with a tentative D call TRBD2 (6 bases). V was pared by 5 bases and J by 3 bases, with 8 bases between. The CDR3 has 13 residues. Germline V gene sequence: CDR1 LNHDA, CDR2 SQIVND (reference sequence). In DNA form, the CDR3 reads TGTGCCAGTAGTTACGGGGGCTACAATGAGCAGTTCTTC. It specifies CASSYGGYNEQFF.